This is a list of T cell receptor beta chains from one sample in a study of blood T cell repertoires in COVID-19. Libraries were prepared by immunoSEQ multiplex PCR; TCRdb keeps only in-frame clonotypes and omits some of them. The sample includes about 82,000 clones, approximately 78% of them seen just once. Material for sequencing was peripheral blood. Source of these receptors: a man aged 55 to 70 with COVID-19, enrolled during active disease. Both conserved end residues are trimmed from each CDR3. The order of the fields is J gene, V gene, clone size, CDR3 protein. Clone size appears in some rows only: once, few, many, or a class for an expanded clone.

TRBJ1-1 | TRBV5-1 | NA | ASSLRGANTEAF
TRBJ1-5 | TRBV19 | many | ASSIARGSNQPQH
TRBJ2-2 | TRBV10-3 | once | AIMEGTGELF
TRBJ2-1 | TRBV5-4 | few | ASSFDRGRNNEQF
TRBJ1-6 | TRBV27 | NA | ASSLSTGSGSPLH
TRBJ1-4 | TRBV5-6 | NA | ASSPDRGRGHGKLF
TRBJ2-5 | TRBV7-6 | NA | ASSLLRSGTSGGGGY
TRBJ1-1 | TRBV15 | NA | ATSRDLRSGTEAF
TRBJ1-5 | TRBV30 | few | AWSTGGWQPQH
TRBJ1-5 | TRBV5-6 | medium-sized | ASSSDLGDQPQH
TRBJ2-5 | TRBV4-3 | NA | ASSPGLAGETQY
TRBJ2-5 | TRBV6-6 | NA | ASSYSGSGEETQY
TRBJ1-2 | TRBV3-1/TRBV3-2 | NA | ASSQYSGGIGYT
TRBJ1-5 | TRBV28 | many | ASSLPPQVRSNQPQH
TRBJ2-6 | TRBV6-2/TRBV6-3 | NA | ASSYGGRQTSGANVLT
TRBJ2-7 | TRBV6-5 | NA | ATFTGGGSVHEQY
TRBJ2-7 | TRBV6-1 | NA | ASTDGVSSYEQY
TRBJ2-7 | TRBV19 | NA | ASSPGLASAYEQY